The text below deals with one T cell receptor beta chain. The antigen is unknown. Libraries were prepared by immunoSEQ multiplex PCR; TCRdb keeps only in-frame clonotypes and omits some of them. This table has 130,000 or so clones, around 85% appearing once. Indicated time point: pretreatment peripheral blood. These data originate in a study of PD-L1 blockade in urothelial cancer. Study-wide findings and caveats: Survival was better when pretreatment blood TCR clonality fell below the median.

CDR1 MDHEN and CDR2 SYDVKM come from the germline V gene. CDR3 length equals 13 residues. Trimming took 6 bases from V and 8 from J, leaving 14 bases between them. This TCR came from a man aged 50 to 60 with urothelial cancer. The sequenced sample was PBMCs, obtained around atezolizumab (anti-PD-L1) treatment. V gene TRBV28 combines with J gene TRBJ2-1, with D possibly being TRBD2 (6 bases). The CDR3 loop is CASRLSGGYEQFF. The CDR3 DNA reads TGTGCCAGCAGACTGTCCGGGGGATATGAGCAGTTCTTC. Filled out from reference TRBV28 and TRBJ2-1, the complete variable domain reads DVKVTQSSRYLVKRTGEKVFLECVQDMDHENMFWYRQDPGLGLRLIYFSYDVKMKEKGDIPEGYSVSREKKERFSLILESASTNQTSMYLCASRLSGGYEQFFGPGTRLTVL.